This TCR beta chain was captured by sequencing in a study of cytomegalovirus exposure and HLA in healthy donors (dated by TCRdb to the late 2010s). General notes on the study: In an earlier analysis of 450 to 750 of the donors, 276 Gb of sequence data and 95 million to 130 million unique TCR beta sequences from roughly 190 million T cells were reported. An early release covering roughly 600 HLA-typed donors comprised 300 to 350 gigabases of sequencing data and roughly 85 million unique TCR sequences. A later genetic analysis took genome-wide SNP genotypes for about three fifths of the roughly 700 donors and used that subset as a discovery cohort. An earlier analysis of nearly 600 of the donors applied high-throughput TCR beta sequencing to assess whether each TCR beta V gene segment acted as functional or pseudogenic. Alongside the repertoire data, information on donor age, sex, ethnicity and CMV serostatus was compiled. Using immunosequencing, the study profiled T cell repertoires from some 670 subjects and related those repertoires to cytomegalovirus serostatus. A later analysis re-examined previously published TCR beta repertoires from more than 550 donors and added high-resolution HLA genotyping to investigate patterns of TCR occurrence. About 5 DR-DQ haplotypes were handled as single units for association and clustering, since linkage in the cohort was strong. Rather than using new phenotypic data, the later analysis identified candidate immune exposures from TCR beta sequences and from how often those sequences occurred across donors. Of the approximately 400 genotyped donors, less than 85% were placed in the genetic ancestry cluster associated with self-reported Caucasian donors. Every discovery cohort repertoire had been produced on one sequencing platform. On average, about 240,000 unique TCR beta nucleotide sequences were sequenced per donor among a few hundred genotyped donors of the cohort, with roughly a sixth of those sequences being non-productive. HLA typing covered class I and class II loci at four-digit resolution. High-throughput TCR immunosequencing, statistical association of individual TCRs with disease status, and machine learning were combined to predict cytomegalovirus infection status. In addition to the first cohort of roughly 670 subjects, a separate validation cohort of under 150 different subjects was used. The aim of the study was to test whether cataloging public T cell receptors could identify signatures of past pathogen exposure. Typing coverage varied by locus: roughly 629-630 donors for A, B, C, DRB1 and DQB1; roughly 560 for DQA1; over 600 for DPA1; approximately 450 for DPB1. What the work shows at the level of the full study, not this receptor alone: In a later analysis, most CMV-associated TCR beta chains were found to appear HLA-restricted, with HLA associations seemingly driven largely by CMV exposure. For the cohort, immune exposure information was limited to CMV serostatus. Several of the top co-occurrence clusters appeared to be linked to parvovirus B19, influenza, CMV and Epstein-Barr virus, according to a later analysis. In a later analysis, TCR association rates were found to vary across HLA loci, with the most associated TCRs seen for DRB1 alleles and the fewest for HLA-C alleles. In both the original and validation cohorts, the classifier was reported to diagnose cytomegalovirus status with high specificity and sensitivity. A cluster of highly shared sequence variants was judged likely to represent a technical artifact of the sequencing pipeline. Most TCR sequences were seen in very few donors, while some public TCRs were found in many individuals. Presence/absence analyses assumed roughly uniform sequencing depth across donors, an assumption that may not hold. Strong co-occurrence of HLA alleles, especially DR and DQ, made assigning TCR associations to individual alleles difficult. Broadly in line with IMGT annotations, most TCR beta V segments showed up in productive rearrangements about 87% or about 30% of the time in an earlier analysis of around 550 of the donors. In a later analysis, HLA-associated TCR beta chains showed more clonal expansion and lower generation probabilities than non-associated chains that were equally common. Correlated functional status among segregating V segments might reflect linkage disequilibrium, but an unknown experimental factor could not be ruled out. This cohort had only TCR beta chains sequenced, and the lack of alpha or paired-chain data limited which features could be detected. The authors suggested that the approach could potentially be extended to other disease states and immunological phenotypes. The earlier analysis of some 560 of the donors excluded 15 to 20 rarely observed V segments, including chromosome 9 orphons, because counts were too low. An association between a missense DCLRE1C variant and V-gene and J-gene trimming of TCR beta chains was found in a later genetic analysis and replicated in an independent cohort. A later analysis associated 16,951 TCR beta sequences with specific HLA alleles at a false discovery rate of 0.05. Some IMGT-functional V segments, including TRBV6-2 and TRBV6-3, could not be told apart with the 87-base-pair reads, so those segments were excluded. A further reported finding was that TCR beta sequences accurately predicted the HLA-A and HLA-B alleles for most subjects in the first cohort. The study listed 164 TCR beta chains as associated with cytomegalovirus. Compared with the roughly 670-donor mean, donors in an Asian-associated ancestry cluster had fewer N-insertions in productive TCRs, according to a later genetic analysis. Because HLA typing was missing for some donors at each locus, association tests included only the typed subset. In vitro tests confirmed that a few of the cytomegalovirus-associated TCR beta chains recognize cytomegalovirus antigens.

On this clone itself: The clone's antigen remains unknown. Base qualities are not provided; no much larger clone lies one nucleotide away.

Receptor libraries were prepared by the immunoSEQ multiplex PCR assay. The multiplex PCR relied on a mix of 60 forward primers for TCR Vbeta segments and 13 reverse primers for TCR Jbeta segments. A multiplex PCR assay on genomic DNA amplified the CDR3 region of rearranged TCR beta genes. Amplified TCR beta libraries were sequenced as 87-base-pair reads on the Illumina HiSeq System. In the authors' own workflow: Across the 500 to 750 repertoires, a later analysis counted tens of millions of unique TCR beta chains, roughly 11 million of which were shared by at least two donors. To remove PCR and sequencing errors, raw reads were error-corrected and collapsed into unique sequences using a nearest-neighbor algorithm that merged closely related sequences. Alignment of CDR3 sequences to IMGT reference sequences was used to assign V, D and J gene segments. For a sequence to be retained, at least a six-nucleotide match to both a V gene segment and a J gene segment was required. Rearrangements were called productive when the CDR3 lacked stop codons and stayed in frame with V and J; all others were non-productive. Following IMGT convention, CDR3 was defined as the stretch from the second conserved V-encoded cysteine to the conserved J-encoded phenylalanine. The earlier analysis of about 640 of the donors excluded any sequence lacking an unambiguous match to a single V gene segment. In an earlier analysis of 587 of the donors, V segments were called functional above 56.7% productive rearrangements and were called segregating when the between-donor standard deviation exceeded 5%. A statistical classification framework was built for diagnosing cytomegalovirus status from the catalog of TCR beta chain sequences. In a later analysis, V and J genes were assigned by comparing TCR nucleotide sequences against IMGT/GENE-DB human TR gene sequences. Using the TCRdist pipeline, a later analysis assigned CDR3 sequences along with most-parsimonious VDJ recombination scenarios. In a later analysis, each TCR beta chain was defined by its CDR3 amino acid sequence together with its V-gene family, and reads without a unique V-gene family were excluded. As a way to deal with suspected cross-contamination and a sequencing artifact, a later analysis dropped approximately 590 nucleotide sequences that were highly shared and had low generation probability. In a later analysis, a clonal expansion index was calculated for each public chain from normalized within-repertoire ranks of inferred template counts. Generation probabilities in a later analysis came from a VDJ recombination model fitted to out-of-frame rearrangements, and those results were checked against IGoR. A later analysis scored TCR-TCR, TCR-HLA and TCR-CMV co-occurrence with hypergeometric tests, applying a repertoire-size bias correction to TCR pairs. In a later analysis, false discovery rates were estimated by permuting HLA or CMV assignments 20 times. In a later analysis, co-occurring TCRs were grouped using DBSCAN, with TCRdist sequence similarity added in when clustering inside HLA-allele-positive subsets. Co-occurrence clustering excluded repertoires with fewer than 30,000 or more than 120,000 public chains, plus five with anomalous nucleotide sharing. TCRdb re-hosts the immuneACCESS table, in-frame sequences only. Its copies lack some clones; in the studies checked, an unresolved V gene accounts for under half of them, and the cause for the rest is not known. The V and J calls and clone size were taken over from that table, and D and trimming were inferred from the DNA. Counted in this sample were 160,000 or so clones; about three quarters of them appeared once. Of the sample, around 1.5% falls within the top ten clones.

At the junction V is shortened by 6 bases and J by 5 bases; bases outside the gene matches: 3. Reading from cysteine to phenylalanine, the CDR3 counts 12 amino acids. Just CDR3 DNA is preserved here, 36 bases in frame from base 1. Per the germline V gene, SQVTM is the CDR1 and ANQGSEA is the CDR2. In total, approximately 690 healthy bone marrow donors made up the cohort. At the time of sampling, all cohort members were nominally healthy, though unrecorded immune exposures were likely present. The donor tested CMV seronegative, placing the donor among the 350 or so seronegative members of the cohort. A peripheral blood sample was provided by each donor, and peripheral blood mononuclear cells were used for TCR beta sequencing. The Qiagen DNeasy Blood Extraction Kit was used to extract genomic DNA from the blood cell samples.

The rearranged chain carries TRBV29-1 and TRBJ2-2, with 7 junctional bases fitting TRBD1. The origin of this receptor is a woman aged 25-40 years in good health and CMV-seronegative. Sequenced: PBMCs. The CDR3: CSVIQGTGELFF. Here is the DNA: TGCAGCGTGATACAGGGGACCGGGGAGCTGTTTTTT.